This entry features one T cell receptor beta chain sequence. This sample is drawn from a study of blood T cell repertoires in COVID-19. J was trimmed by 2 bases and V by 3 bases; bases with no gene match: 8. Germline CDR1 LGHDT, CDR2 YNNKEL (reference sequence). The CDR3 length is 16 residues. Assay used: immunoSEQ multiplex PCR; TCRdb lists only in-frame clones, some missing. The sample contains roughly 200,000 clones, under 80% of which appear only once. The sequence was obtained from a man aged 45 to 65 who had recovered from COVID-19. The sample comprised peripheral blood. This sequence joins TRBV3-1 (or the pseudogene TRBV3-2) and TRBJ2-7; the match to TRBD1 covers 9 bases. The CDR3 DNA follows: TGTGCCAGCAGCCATTGGTCGGGACAGGGTGCCTACGAGCAGTACTTC. The encoded protein is CASSHWSGQGAYEQYF.